One and the same sample provided the 21 T cell receptor beta chains below, sequenced in a study of OX40 agonist ivuxolimab in advanced cancers. TCRdb's table, derived via immunoSEQ multiplex PCR, lists solely in-frame clones and lacks some. The sample yields 82,000 or so clones, about 94% seen once. Material: CD4+ or CD8+ T cells sorted from blood, obtained in a trial of the OX40 agonist ivuxolimab. The receptors here all came from an adult with an advanced solid tumor such as melanoma, head and neck, liver or kidney cancer.

The chain is built from TRBV6-5 and TRBJ2-2; possibly TRBD1 or TRBD2 for D (6 bases each). Per the germline V gene, CDR1 is MNHEY and CDR2 is SVGAGI. V was trimmed by 7 bases and J by 7 bases, leaving 19 bases between them. This CDR3 has 15 residues. CDR3 nucleotide sequence: TGTGCCAGCACCGCGCATTTAGGGGGGAGCGGGGAGCTGTTTTTT. This translates into CASTAHLGGSGELFF.

This sequence joins TRBV30 and TRBJ2-2; D possibly uses TRBD1 or TRBD2 (6 bases each). The CDR3 is 14 amino acids. Germline lookup yields CDR1 GTSNPN and CDR2 SVGIG (reference sequence). The V end lost 6 bases, the J end lost 7 bases, and 18 bases lay between the germline ends. The CDR3 DNA sequence: TGTGCCTGCCCTCTGGGGGGCGAGGACGGGGAGCTGTTTTTT. Its protein product is CACPLGGEDGELFF.

This clone was picked up one time. This CDR3 is CASSFSGGLNEKLFF. CDR3 DNA sequence: TGTGCCAGCAGTTTTTCAGGGGGCCTAAATGAAAAACTGTTTTTT. The chain recombines TRBV28 with TRBJ1-4; 8 nucleotides agree with TRBD1. In germline, CDR1 is MDHEN, CDR2 SYDVKM. V shed 3 bases and J 5 bases; nucleotides not matched to a gene: 5. This CDR3 is 15 amino acids long.

This chain connects TRBV7-2 to TRBJ2-5, with a weak D call TRBD2 (5 bases). Germline CDR1 reads SGHTA; CDR2 reads FQGNSA. The germline V and J ends were trimmed by 1 base and 2 bases, with 5 bases remaining between them. The CDR3 loop spans 13 amino acids. Written as DNA, the CDR3 is TGTGCCAGCAGCTTAGGAGGGCAAGAGACCCAGTACTTC. Protein: CASSLGGQETQYF.

For the CDR3, the DNA is TGTGCCTGGAGTCCTGGAATGCCTAGTGAGCAGTTCTTC. Protein product: CAWSPGMPSEQFF. This rearrangement joins TRBV30 to TRBJ2-1; D is unresolved. The CDR3 sequence is 13 residues long. V lost 2 bases and J 9 bases, leaving 14 bases between the germline ends. Germline V gene lookup returns CDR1 GTSNPN and CDR2 SVGIG (reference sequence).

The chain has TRBV19 and TRBJ1-1, with D possibly being TRBD1 (6 bases). Germline loops: CDR1 LNHDA, CDR2 SQIVND (reference sequence). The CDR3 length is 14 residues. Trimming took off 7 bases at V and 5 bases at J, with 17 bases between the two ends. CDR3: CASTRRVGGTEAFF. CDR3 bases: TGTGCCAGTACCCGGAGGGTAGGGGGAACTGAAGCTTTCTTT.

The J gene is TRBJ2-6, the V gene TRBV5-1; tentatively, D is TRBD2 (6 bases). CDR3 length: 16 amino acids. V lost 3 bases to trimming and J lost 0 bases, with 10 bases between them. Germline loops: CDR1 SGHRS, CDR2 YFSETQ. The CDR3 coding sequence is TGCGCCAGCAGCTCCGGGACTTCCTCTGGGGCCAACGTCCTGACTTTC. This gives the protein CASSSGTSSGANVLTF.

As for this clone: Given the absence of the conserved phenylalanine or tryptophan at the CDR3 end, a read error is likely. The DNA is left out, because the CDR3 cannot be placed on it with certainty; the CDR3 is given as TCRdb lists it. The chain carries TRBV7-4 and TRBJ1-2; the table's TRBD1 call for D was not verified on the DNA. With termini counted, the CDR3 has 13 amino acids. In germline, CDR1 is SGHVT, CDR2 SQSDAQ. CDR3: CASSFGQGVWLHL.

The V and J genes are TRBV7-3 and TRBJ2-5, with D perhaps matching TRBD2 (6 bases). Trimming left V 5 bases short and J 5 bases short, with 18 bases between. Germline CDR1 is SGHTA and CDR2 is FQGTGA. The CDR3 loop spans 15 amino acids. CDR3 bases: TGTGCCAGCAGCCCCCGCGGCGGGATGGGGGAGACCCAGTACTTC. It translates to CASSPRGGMGETQYF.

The chain uses TRBV6-5 and TRBJ1-2; weak D call: TRBD1 (5 bases). This CDR3 contains 14 residues. The V end lost 8 bases, the J end lost 4 bases, and 17 bases lay between the germline ends. Germline CDR1 reads MNHEY; CDR2 reads SVGAGI. The CDR3 nucleotides are TGTGCCAGCGGGTATGGGGCGGGTATCTATGGCTACACCTTC. Its protein is CASGYGAGIYGYTF.

The chain uses TRBV5-6 and TRBJ1-3; no reliable D call. V gave up 4 bases and J gave up 0 bases, with 5 bases separating them. CDR1 SGHDT and CDR2 YYEEEE come from the germline V gene. The CDR3 contains 13 residues. The CDR3 loop is CASSRSSGNTIYF. For the CDR3, the DNA is TGTGCCAGCAGCCGATCCTCTGGAAACACCATATATTTT.

The chain links TRBV5-1 to TRBJ2-7; TRBD2 aligns across 11 bases. CDR1 is SGHRS and CDR2 is YFSETQ in the germline V gene. The CDR3 is 15 amino acids. V trimming: 2 bases; J trimming: 0 bases; junction bases outside the gene matches: 1. The CDR3, as DNA: TGCGCCAGCAGCTTACTAGCGGGGGCCTCCTACGAGCAGTACTTC. This codes for CASSLLAGASYEQYF.

The chain is built from TRBV7-9 and TRBJ2-1; no reliable D call. This CDR3 comprises 14 residues. Germline V gene data show CDR1 as SEHNR and CDR2 as FQNEAQ (reference sequence). The V and J ends lost 1 base and 4 bases respectively, with 8 bases between them. The DNA for the CDR3 is TGTGCCAGCAGCTTAGGTTCTGGGTACAATGAGCAGTTCTTC. Protein sequence: CASSLGSGYNEQFF.

This chain links TRBV11-2 with TRBJ2-7; D is ambiguous. This CDR3 region has 13 residues. Germline CDR1 and CDR2: SGHAT and FQNNGV. The V gene lost 1 base and the J gene lost 1 base, with 5 bases spanning the gap. This CDR3 reads CASSLAGSYEQYF. The CDR3 DNA sequence: TGTGCCAGCAGCTTAGCCGGATCCTACGAGCAGTACTTC. The variable domain in full, completed from reference TRBV11-2 and TRBJ2-7, reads EAGVAQSPRYKIIEKRQSVAFWCNPISGHATLYWYQQILGQGPKLLIQFQNNGVVDDSQLPKDRFSAERLKGVDSTLKIQPAKLEDSAVYLCASSLAGSYEQYFGPGTRLTVT.

The chain carries TRBV28 and TRBJ1-2; D unclear. CDR1 is MDHEN, CDR2 SYDVKM, per germline. The CDR3 is 15 residues long. V lost 3 bases and J 4 bases, leaving 15 bases between the germline ends. CDR3 amino acids: CASSLAEGGLYGYTF. The CDR3 DNA follows: TGTGCCAGCAGTTTGGCCGAAGGAGGACTCTATGGCTACACCTTC.

The rearrangement links TRBV28 to TRBJ1-2; unclear D gene. Trimming removed 4 bases from V and 8 bases from J, with 14 bases in between. CDR1 MDHEN and CDR2 SYDVKM come from the germline V gene. The CDR3 is made up of 13 amino acids. The CDR3: CASSSLSVGGYTF. DNA of the CDR3: TGTGCCAGCAGTTCGTTGTCCGTGGGGGGCTACACCTTC.

The chain is built from TRBV27 and TRBJ2-5, with D uncertain. Trimming took 5 bases from V and 3 from J, leaving 10 bases between them. Germline assignment: CDR1 MNHEY and CDR2 SMNVEV (reference sequence). The CDR3 has 13 amino acids. The CDR3 reads CASSVRLKETQYF. CDR3 bases: TGTGCCAGCAGTGTGCGGTTAAAAGAGACCCAGTACTTC.

The rearrangement joins TRBV4-2 to TRBJ1-4; D uncertain. Germline CDR1 is LGHNA and CDR2 is YNFKEQ. Trimming removed 0 bases at V and 8 bases at J, with 10 bases between. The CDR3 covers 14 residues. CDR3 sequence (DNA): TGTGCCAGCAGCCAAGATCACCTTAACGAAAAACTGTTTTTT. Translated, it gives CASSQDHLNEKLFF.

The genes are TRBV7-8 and TRBJ1-5; possibly TRBD1 for D (6 bases). Trimming cost V 1 base and J 4 bases, with 11 bases left between them. Per the germline V gene, CDR1 is SGHVS and CDR2 is FQNEAQ. The CDR3 runs 15 residues. CDR3 in amino acids: CASSLGQGSNQPQHF. CDR3 DNA: TGTGCCAGCAGCTTAGGGCAGGGGTCGAATCAGCCCCAGCATTTT.

J is TRBJ2-7 and V is TRBV2; D unresolved. V gave up 7 bases and J gave up 7 bases, with 14 bases separating them. The CDR3 consists of 12 residues. Germline V lookup: CDR1 SNHLY, CDR2 FYNNEI. CDR3 coding DNA: TGTGCCAGCACTCGGTACCTGGGGGAGCAGTACTTC. Residues: CASTRYLGEQYF.

The chain links TRBV7-2 to TRBJ2-3; no clear D gene. The germline V and J ends were trimmed by 1 base and 1 base, with 12 bases remaining between them. CDR1 is SGHTA and CDR2 is FQGNSA in the germline V gene. This CDR3 is built from 16 residues. DNA for the CDR3: TGTGCCAGCAGCTTAGGGGCCGTATGGGGCACAGATACGCAGTATTTT. Protein sequence: CASSLGAVWGTDTQYF. The entire variable domain, with the rest obtained from reference TRBV7-2 and TRBJ2-3, is as follows: GAGVSQSPSNKVTEKGKDVELRCDPISGHTALYWYRQSLGQGLEFLIYFQGNSAPDKSGLPSDRFSAERTGGSVSTLTIQRTQQEDSAVYLCASSLGAVWGTDTQYFGPGTRLTVL.